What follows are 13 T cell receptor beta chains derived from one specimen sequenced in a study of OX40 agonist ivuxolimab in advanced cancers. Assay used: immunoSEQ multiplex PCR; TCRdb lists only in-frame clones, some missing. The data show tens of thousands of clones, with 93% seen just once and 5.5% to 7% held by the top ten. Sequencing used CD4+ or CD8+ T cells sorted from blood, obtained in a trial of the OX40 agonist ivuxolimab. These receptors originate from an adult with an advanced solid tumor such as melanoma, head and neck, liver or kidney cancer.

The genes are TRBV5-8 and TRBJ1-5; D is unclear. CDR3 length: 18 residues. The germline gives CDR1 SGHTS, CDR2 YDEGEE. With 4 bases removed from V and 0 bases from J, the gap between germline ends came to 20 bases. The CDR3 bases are TGTGCCAGCAGCCCCCCTGGTGAACAATGGTTTAGCAATCAGCCCCAGCATTTT. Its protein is CASSPPGEQWFSNQPQHF. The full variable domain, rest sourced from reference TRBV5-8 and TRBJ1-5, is EAGVTQSPTHLIKTRGQQATLRCSPISGHTSVYWYQQALGLGLQFLLWYDEGEERNRGNFPPRFSGRQFPNYSSELNVNALELEDSALYLCASSPPGEQWFSNQPQHFGDGTRLSIL.

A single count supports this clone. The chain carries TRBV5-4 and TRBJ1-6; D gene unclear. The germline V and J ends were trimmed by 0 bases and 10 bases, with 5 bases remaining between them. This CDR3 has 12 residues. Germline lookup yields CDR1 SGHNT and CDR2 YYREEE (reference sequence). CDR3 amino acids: CASSLGGSPLHF. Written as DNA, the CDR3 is TGTGCCAGCAGCTTGGGCGGATCACCCCTCCACTTT.

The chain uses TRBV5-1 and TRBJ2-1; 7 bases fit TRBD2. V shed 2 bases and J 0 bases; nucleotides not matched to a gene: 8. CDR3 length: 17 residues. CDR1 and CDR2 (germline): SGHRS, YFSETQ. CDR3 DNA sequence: TGCGCCAGCAGCTTACAAAGCGGGATCAGCTCCTACAATGAGCAGTTCTTC. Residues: CASSLQSGISSYNEQFF.

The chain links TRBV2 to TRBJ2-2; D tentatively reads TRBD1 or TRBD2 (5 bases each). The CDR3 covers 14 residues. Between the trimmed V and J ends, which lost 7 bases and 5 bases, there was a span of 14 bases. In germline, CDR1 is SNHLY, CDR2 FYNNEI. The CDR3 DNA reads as TGTGCCAGCATCGAAGGAGAGGGGACCGGGGAGCTGTTTTTT. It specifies CASIEGEGTGELFF. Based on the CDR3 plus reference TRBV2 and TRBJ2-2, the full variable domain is EPEVTQTPSHQVTQMGQEVILRCVPISNHLYFYWYRQILGQKVEFLVSFYNNEISEKSEIFDDQFSVERPDGSNFTLKIRSTKLEDSAMYFCASIEGEGTGELFFGEGSRLTVL.

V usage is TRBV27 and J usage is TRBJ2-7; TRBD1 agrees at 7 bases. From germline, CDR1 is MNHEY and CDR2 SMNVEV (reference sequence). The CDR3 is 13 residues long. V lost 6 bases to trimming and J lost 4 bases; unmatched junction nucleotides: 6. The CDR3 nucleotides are TGTGCCAGCAGCCCGGGACAGCCGTACGAGCAGTACTTC. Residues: CASSPGQPYEQYF.

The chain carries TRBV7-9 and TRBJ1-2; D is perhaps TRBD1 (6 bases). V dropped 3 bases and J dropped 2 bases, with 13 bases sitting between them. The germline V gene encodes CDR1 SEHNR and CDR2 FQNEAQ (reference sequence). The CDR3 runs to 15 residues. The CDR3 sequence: CASSFSGQGNYGYTF. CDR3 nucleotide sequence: TGTGCCAGCAGCTTTTCCGGGCAGGGGAACTATGGCTACACCTTC.

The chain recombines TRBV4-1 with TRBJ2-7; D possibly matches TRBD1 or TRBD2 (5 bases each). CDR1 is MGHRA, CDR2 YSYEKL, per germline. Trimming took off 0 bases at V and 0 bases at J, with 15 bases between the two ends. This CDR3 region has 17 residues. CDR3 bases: TGCGCCAGCAGCCAAGATGTGGGGGTTTTAAGCTCCTACGAGCAGTACTTC. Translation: CASSQDVGVLSSYEQYF.

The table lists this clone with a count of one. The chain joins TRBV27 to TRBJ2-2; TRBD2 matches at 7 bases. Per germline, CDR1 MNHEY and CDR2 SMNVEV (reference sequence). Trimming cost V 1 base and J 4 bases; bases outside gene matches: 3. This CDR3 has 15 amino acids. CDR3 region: CASSLYASGTGELFF. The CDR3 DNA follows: TGTGCCAGCAGTTTATATGCTAGCGGCACCGGGGAGCTGTTTTTT.

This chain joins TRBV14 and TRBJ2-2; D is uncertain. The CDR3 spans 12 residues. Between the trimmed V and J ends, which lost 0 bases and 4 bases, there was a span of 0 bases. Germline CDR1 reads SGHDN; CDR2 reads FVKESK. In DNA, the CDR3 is TGTGCCAGCAGCCAAGACACCGGGGAGCTGTTTTTT. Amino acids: CASSQDTGELFF.

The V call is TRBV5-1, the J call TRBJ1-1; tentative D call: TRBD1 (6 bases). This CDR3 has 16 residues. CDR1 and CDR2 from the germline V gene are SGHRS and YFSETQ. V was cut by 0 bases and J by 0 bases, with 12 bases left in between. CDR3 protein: CASSLDRAGMNTEAFF. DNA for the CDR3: TGCGCCAGCAGCTTGGACAGGGCGGGGATGAACACTGAAGCTTTCTTT.

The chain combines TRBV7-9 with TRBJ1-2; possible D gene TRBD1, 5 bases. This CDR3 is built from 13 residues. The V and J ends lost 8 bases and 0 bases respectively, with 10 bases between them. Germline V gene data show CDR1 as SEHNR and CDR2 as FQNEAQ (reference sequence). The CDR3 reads CASGETANYGYTF. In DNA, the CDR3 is TGTGCCAGCGGGGAGACAGCTAACTATGGCTACACCTTC.

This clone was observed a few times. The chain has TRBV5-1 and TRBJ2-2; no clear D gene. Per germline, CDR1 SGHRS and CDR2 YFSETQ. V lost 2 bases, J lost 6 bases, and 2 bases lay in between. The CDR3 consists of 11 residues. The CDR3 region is CASSFAGELFF. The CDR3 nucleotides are TGCGCCAGCAGCTTTGCCGGGGAGCTGTTTTTT.

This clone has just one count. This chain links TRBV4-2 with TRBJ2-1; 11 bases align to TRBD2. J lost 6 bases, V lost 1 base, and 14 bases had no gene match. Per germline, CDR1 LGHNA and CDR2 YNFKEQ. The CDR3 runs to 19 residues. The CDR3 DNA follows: TGTGCCAGCAGCCAAGCTCTATTCTCTACTAGCGGGAGATCCAATGAGCAGTTCTTC. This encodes CASSQALFSTSGRSNEQFF.